The next 6 T cell receptor beta chains were all read from a single sample in a study of shared clonotypes between healthy human individuals. Method: immunoSEQ multiplex PCR; TCRdb's copy keeps in-frame clones and lacks some. Among around 330,000 clones listed, around 72% were seen once. What was sequenced was memory CD4+ T cells sorted from blood. Described subset: CD45RA-negative fraction. Receptors were obtained from a man aged 25-45 years in good health.

This clone has just a few counts. The V call is TRBV19, the J call TRBJ2-1; TRBD2 matches at 14 bases. Germline CDR1 LNHDA, CDR2 SQIVND (reference sequence). The CDR3 is 15 residues long. The V and J ends lost 6 bases and 6 bases, in that order; junction bases with no gene match: 4. CDR3 nucleotides: TGTGCCAGTAGCTTGGGACTAGCGGGAGTCAATGAGCAGTTCTTC. It specifies CASSLGLAGVNEQFF.

This clone was seen a few times. This chain joins TRBV16 and TRBJ1-2, with D possibly matching TRBD1 (5 bases). The V end lost 0 bases, the J end lost 7 bases, and 9 bases lay between the germline ends. Germline CDR1 is KGHSY and CDR2 is FQNENV. This CDR3 region has 13 residues. This CDR3 is CASSQSSRVGYTF. The CDR3 DNA follows: TGTGCCAGCAGCCAATCTTCCAGGGTTGGCTACACCTTC.

This chain links TRBV7-8 with TRBJ1-5; no firm D call. Germline V gene sequence: CDR1 SGHVS, CDR2 FQNEAQ. Trimming stripped 5 bases from V and 0 bases from J, with 17 bases between. The CDR3 spans 17 residues. Here the CDR3 reads CASSKRTEIYSNQPQHF. CDR3 sequence (DNA): TGTGCCAGCAGCAAAAGGACCGAGATCTATAGCAATCAGCCCCAGCATTTT. Filled out from reference TRBV7-8 and TRBJ1-5, the complete variable domain reads GAGVSQSPRYKVAKRGQDVALRCDPISGHVSLFWYQQALGQGPEFLTYFQNEAQLDKSGLPSDRFFAERPEGSVSTLKIQRTQQEDSAVYLCASSKRTEIYSNQPQHFGDGTRLSIL.

The chain employs TRBV19 and TRBJ2-3, with D possibly being TRBD1 or TRBD2 (5 bases each). This CDR3 contains 16 residues. The V gene lost 4 bases and the J gene lost 5 bases, with 19 bases spanning the gap. Germline V gene data show CDR1 as LNHDA and CDR2 as SQIVND (reference sequence). The CDR3 DNA sequence: TGTGCCAGTAGTAAGGTTGGGGGAAGACGGGGAGATACGCAGTATTTT. It translates to CASSKVGGRRGDTQYF.

On this clone itself: In the same sample, other DNA sequences code for this CDR3. The gene calls are TRBV29-1 and TRBJ2-6; D gene uncertain. Germline V gives CDR1 SQVTM, CDR2 ANQGSEA. Trimming cost V 6 bases and J 0 bases, with 6 bases left between them. This CDR3 contains 13 residues. CDR3 in amino acids: CSVRISGANVLTF. CDR3 nucleotides: TGCAGCGTCCGTATCTCTGGGGCCAACGTCCTGACTTTC.

The chain recombines TRBV10-1 with TRBJ2-3; D possibly corresponds to TRBD2 (5 bases). Germline lookup yields CDR1 WNHNN and CDR2 SYGVQD (reference sequence). Trimming took 4 bases from V and 2 from J, leaving 10 bases between them. This CDR3 region has 14 residues. CDR3 bases: TGCGCCAGCAGTGCACTAGAGTTCACAGATACGCAGTATTTT. Its protein product is CASSALEFTDTQYF.